This T cell receptor (beta chain) was sequenced during a study of CD8+ T cells in alopecia areata. For the study at large: Once tofacitinib had been taken for 6 to 18 months, 6 months off drug followed.

The germline CDR1 and CDR2 sequences are SQVTM and ANQGSEA. V was clipped by 6 bases and J by 4 bases, with 10 bases between them. CDR3 size: 13 residues. Whole-study results and caveats: Scalp data also include sequences from resident alphabeta T cells of normal skin.

On this clone: The target antigen is unknown.

Following extraction, RNA underwent reverse transcription to cDNA, which served as the sequencing template. Here immunoSEQ multiplex PCR was the method, and the copy in TCRdb shows in-frame clones only, minus some. Of around 190,000 clones detected, roughly 70% appear once; the ten largest clones hold approximately 1.2%. Noted treatment: oral pan-JAK inhibitor, 5-10 mg twice daily. The chain carries TRBV29-1 and TRBJ2-6; D is ambiguous. The sequenced sample was CD4+ T cells sorted from blood, obtained between weeks 49 and 50, from a patient treated with tofacitinib. The TCR sequence derives from a human donor with alopecia areata. The CDR3, as DNA: TGCAGCGTCACCACGGGCGGGGCCAACGTCCTGACTTTC. This codes for CSVTTGGANVLTF. Using reference TRBV29-1 and TRBJ2-6 for the parts outside the CDR3, the full variable domain is SAVISQKPSRDICQRGTSLTIQCQVDSQVTMMFWYRQQPGQSLTLIATANQGSEATYESGFVIDKFPISRPNLTFSTLTVSNMSPEDSSIYLCSVTTGGANVLTFGAGSRLTVL.